This record concerns one T cell receptor (beta chain) sequence. The entry originates in a study of blood T cells in healthy people across ages. Alongside a J-beta primer mix, a sample-barcoded 5' primer served in a second PCR lasting about 6 to 12 cycles. TCRdb processed the 5' RACE reads anew with MiXCR; each CDR3 protein has one entry. The sample has about 600,000 distinct CDR3 sequences, around 48% seen once; the top ten hold 20% to 25%. Losses at the gene ends were 1 base for V and 4 bases for J; bases not matched to a gene: 13. Germline V gene sequence: CDR1 LGHDT, CDR2 YNNKEL (reference sequence). The CDR3 length is 18 residues. Total RNA was extracted at no less than 6 micrograms per sample.

The J gene is TRBJ2-3, the V gene TRBV3-1; 8 positions match TRBD2. The sequencing input was blood. This clonotype was sampled from an elderly man in good health. The CDR3 region is CASSQGGLASGQADTQYF. For the CDR3, the DNA is TGTGCCAGCAGCCAAGGCGGGTTAGCTAGCGGGCAGGCAGATACGCAGTATTTT.